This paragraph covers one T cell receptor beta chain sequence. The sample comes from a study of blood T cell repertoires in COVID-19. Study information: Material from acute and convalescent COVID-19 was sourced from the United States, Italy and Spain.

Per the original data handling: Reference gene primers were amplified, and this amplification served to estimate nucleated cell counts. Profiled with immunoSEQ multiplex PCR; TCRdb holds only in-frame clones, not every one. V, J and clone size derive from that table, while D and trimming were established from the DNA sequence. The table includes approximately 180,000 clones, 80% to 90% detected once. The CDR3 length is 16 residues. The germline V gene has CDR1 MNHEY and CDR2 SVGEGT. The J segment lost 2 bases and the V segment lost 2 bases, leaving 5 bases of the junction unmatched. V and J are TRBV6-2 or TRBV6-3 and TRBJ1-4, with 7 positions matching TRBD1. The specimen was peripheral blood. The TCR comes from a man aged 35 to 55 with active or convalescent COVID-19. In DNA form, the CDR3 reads TGTGCCAGCAGTTACGTCAGGGGGAGGACTAATGAAAAACTGTTTTTT. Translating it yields CASSYVRGRTNEKLFF.